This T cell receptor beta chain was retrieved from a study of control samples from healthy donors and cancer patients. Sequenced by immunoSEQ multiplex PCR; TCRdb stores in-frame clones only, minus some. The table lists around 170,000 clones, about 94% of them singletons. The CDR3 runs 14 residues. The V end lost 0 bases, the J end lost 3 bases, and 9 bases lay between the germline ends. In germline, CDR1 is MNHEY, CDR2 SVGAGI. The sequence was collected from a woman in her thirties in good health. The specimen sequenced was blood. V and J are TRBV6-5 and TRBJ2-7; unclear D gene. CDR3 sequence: CASSYSTGYYEQYF. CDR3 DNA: TGTGCCAGCAGTTACTCGACTGGATACTACGAGCAGTACTTC.